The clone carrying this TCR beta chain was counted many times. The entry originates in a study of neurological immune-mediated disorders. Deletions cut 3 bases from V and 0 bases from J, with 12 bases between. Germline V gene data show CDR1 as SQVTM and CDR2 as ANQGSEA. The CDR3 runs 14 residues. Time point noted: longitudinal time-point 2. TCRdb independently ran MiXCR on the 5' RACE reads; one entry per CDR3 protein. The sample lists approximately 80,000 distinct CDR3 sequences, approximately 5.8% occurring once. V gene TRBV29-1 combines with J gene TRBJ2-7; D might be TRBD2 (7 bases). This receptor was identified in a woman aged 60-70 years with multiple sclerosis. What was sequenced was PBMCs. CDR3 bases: TGCAGCGTTGATAAGGGGGGGAGCTCCTACGAGCAGTACTTC. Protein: CSVDKGGSSYEQYF.